These 9 T cell receptor beta chains share one sample of origin, sequenced in a study of blood T cells in healthy people across ages. A J-beta primer mix and a sample-barcoded 5' primer were used in a second PCR of roughly 7 to 12 cycles. TCRdb analysed the 5' RACE reads with MiXCR anew, one entry per CDR3 protein. The table records hundreds of thousands of distinct CDR3 sequences, 45% to 60% of them present only once. Sequenced sample: blood. These receptors all come from a woman older than 75 in good health.

This rearrangement joins TRBV6-6 to TRBJ2-7; TRBD2 aligns across 10 bases. The germline CDR1 and CDR2 sequences are MNHNY and SVGAGI (reference sequence). Trimming at V came to 7 bases and at J to 1 base, leaving 7 bases not matched to a gene. The CDR3 has 15 residues. This CDR3 reads CASTSLAGLSYEQYF. As DNA, the CDR3 is TGTGCCAGCACCTCACTAGCGGGGTTATCCTACGAGCAGTACTTC.

This clonotype occurred many times. Here the CDR3 DNA reads TGCGCCAGCAGCTTCCGGGACAGGGTGACCTACGAGCAGTACTTC. It encodes CASSFRDRVTYEQYF. This sequence joins TRBV5-1 and TRBJ2-7, with 9 positions matching TRBD1. This CDR3 has 15 amino acids. CDR1 is SGHRS, CDR2 YFSETQ, per germline. V was pared by 2 bases and J by 2 bases, with 5 bases of the junction left unmatched.

This chain joins TRBV20-1 and TRBJ2-7, with 7 positions matching TRBD1. The assigned J gene may be wrong: the sequence end matches TRBJ2-5 better. The CDR3 runs 15 residues. Germline-derived CDR1 and CDR2 are DFQATT and SNEGSKA (reference sequence). In DNA form, the CDR3 reads TGCAGTGCTAAGGTTTCGGGGACAGCCGGGGAGACCCAGTACTTC. Amino acids: CSAKVSGTAGETQYF.

This clonotype appeared a single time. The chain is built from TRBV6-5 and TRBJ2-3; perhaps TRBD2 as D (6 bases). Germline lookup yields CDR1 MNHEY and CDR2 SVGAGI. Trimming stripped 7 bases from V and 4 bases from J, with 18 bases between. The CDR3 is 15 amino acids. DNA for the CDR3: TGTGCCAGCACAATGAGGCGGGGTGGCGCAGATACGCAGTATTTT. Translating it yields CASTMRRGGADTQYF.

This chain uses TRBV20-1 with TRBJ2-7, with 9 bases that match TRBD1. Trimming removed 5 bases from V and 3 bases from J; junction bases left unmatched: 11. Germline V CDR1 and CDR2: DFQATT, SNEGSKA (reference sequence). The CDR3 loop spans 15 amino acids. This CDR3 is CSASTADRGNYEQYF. The CDR3 nucleotides read TGCAGTGCTTCTACCGCGGACAGGGGAAACTACGAGCAGTACTTC.

For this clonotype: It may be a read error: a sequence one base away is much more abundant. This chain uses TRBV20-1 with TRBJ2-1, with unresolved D. The DNA matches TRBJ2-7 better at its end, which makes the J call doubtful. There are 16 residues in the CDR3. Germline CDR1 DFQATT, CDR2 SNEGSKA (reference sequence). The CDR3 nucleotides are TGCAGTGCTAGTGATCTCGGGCTGCGCTCCTACAATGAGCAGTACTTC. Its protein product is CSASDLGLRSYNEQYF.

The chain is built from TRBV7-6 and TRBJ2-1, with 12 positions matching TRBD2. The CDR3 contains 14 residues. Losses at the gene ends were 5 bases for V and 15 bases for J; bases not matched to a gene: 11. Germline CDR1 is SGHVS and CDR2 is FNYEAQ. This chain's CDR3 is CASSPLAGGVRSFF. The CDR3 bases are TGTGCCAGCAGCCCACTAGCGGGAGGCGTGAGGTCGTTCTTC.

The chain is built from TRBV25-1 and TRBJ2-1; D is uncertain. The CDR3 sequence is 12 residues long. Germline V lookup: CDR1 MGHDK, CDR2 SYGVNS. V was shortened by 7 bases and J by 7 bases, with 11 bases between the two germline ends. This CDR3 is CASNRLGNEQFF. CDR3 coding DNA: TGTGCCAGCAATAGACTCGGTAATGAGCAGTTCTTC.

This clonotype has more than one count but fewer than ten. This chain connects TRBV3-1 to TRBJ2-4; 10 bases match TRBD1. CDR3 length: 15 residues. In germline, CDR1 is LGHDT, CDR2 YNNKEL (reference sequence). The V segment lost 2 bases and the J segment 7 bases; nucleotides outside the gene matches: 5. CDR3 DNA sequence: TGTGCCAGCAGCCAAAGGGACAGGGGAATTAACATTCAGTACTTC. As protein: CASSQRDRGINIQYF. Supplemented by reference TRBV3-1 and TRBJ2-4, the full variable domain reads DTAVSQTPKYLVTQMGNDKSIKCEQNLGHDTMYWYKQDSKKFLKIMFSYNNKELIINETVPNRFSPKSPDKAHLNLHINSLELGDSAVYFCASSQRDRGINIQYFGAGTRLSVL.